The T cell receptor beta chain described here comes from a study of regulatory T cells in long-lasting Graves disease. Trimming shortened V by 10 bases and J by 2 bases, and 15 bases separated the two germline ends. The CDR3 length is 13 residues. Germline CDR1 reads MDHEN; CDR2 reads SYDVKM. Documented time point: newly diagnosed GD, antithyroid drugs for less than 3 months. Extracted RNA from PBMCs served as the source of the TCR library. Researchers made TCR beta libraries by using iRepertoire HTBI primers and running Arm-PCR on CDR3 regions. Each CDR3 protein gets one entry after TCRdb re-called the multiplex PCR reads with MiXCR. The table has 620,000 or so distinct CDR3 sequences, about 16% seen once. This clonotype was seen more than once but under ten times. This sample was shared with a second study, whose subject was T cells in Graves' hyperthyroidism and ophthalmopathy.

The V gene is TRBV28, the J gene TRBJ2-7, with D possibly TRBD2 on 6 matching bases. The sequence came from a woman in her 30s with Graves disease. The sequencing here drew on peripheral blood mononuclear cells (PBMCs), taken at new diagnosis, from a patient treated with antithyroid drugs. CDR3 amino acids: CATTGLMTYEQYF. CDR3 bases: TGTGCCACGACGGGACTGATGACCTACGAGCAGTACTTC.